This T cell receptor (beta chain) derives from a study of blood T cell repertoires in COVID-19. Study as a whole: PBMCs, B-cell-depleted T cells, or T cells provided the cDNA or gDNA that made up the material.

V shed 5 bases and J shed 7 bases, with 15 bases lying between them. The CDR3 runs to 13 residues. CDR1 is MNHEY and CDR2 is SMNVEV in the germline V gene (reference sequence). This clone has only a few counts. In the original workflow: Estimation of nucleated cell counts relied on the amplification of reference gene primers. Using immunoSEQ multiplex PCR, the repertoire was profiled, and TCRdb retains in-frame clones only, with some absent. V, J and clone size derive from that table, while D and trimming were established from the DNA sequence. The data contain 250,000 to 300,000 clones, around four fifths of them singletons.

V and J are TRBV27 and TRBJ2-7; D remains ambiguous. The sequence derives from an elderly man with acute or convalescent COVID-19. Sequencing input: peripheral blood. CDR3 DNA: TGTGCCAGCAGTAAGACCAGCACGCGGGAGCAGTACTTC. It specifies CASSKTSTREQYF.